These T cell receptor beta chains were read from a single sample in a study of tumor and adjacent non-tumor tissue in lung cancer. Each CDR3 protein is one row after TCRdb ran MiXCR on the multiplex PCR reads. The table lists 60,000 to 85,000 distinct CDR3 sequences, about 77% of them singletons, with 45% in the top ten. Sequencing input: distant non-tumor lung tissue. All receptors come from a man aged 60 to 75 with non-small cell lung cancer. Both conserved end residues are part of each CDR3. D genes are given only for firm matches. A row's size may be missing; if present it is once, few, many or a size class.

v_gene	d_gene	abundance	j_gene	CDR3nt	CDR3aa
TRBV11-1	-	-	TRBJ2-1	TGTGCCAGCAGCTTAGACAACAACGAGCAGTTTTTC	CASSLDNNEQFF
TRBV29-1	-	medium-sized	TRBJ1-1	TGCAGCGTTGTTCCCCACAGGCAGAACACTGAAGCTTTCTTT	CSVVPHRQNTEAFF
TRBV11-2	-	-	TRBJ2-1	TGTGCCAGCAGCTTAGCCCTGCGGCAGGGCTCCTACAATGAGCAGTTCTTC	CASSLALRQGSYNEQFF
TRBV5-1	-	many	TRBJ1-2	TGCGCCAGCAGCCGGAAGGAGGGCTACACCTTC	CASSRKEGYTF
TRBV5-4	TRBD1	many	TRBJ1-4	TGTGCCAGCAGCTCGAGGGGACAGGCCGAGGGTGAAAAACTGTTTTTT	CASSSRGQAEGEKLFF
TRBV5-4	TRBD1	once	TRBJ2-7	TGTGCCAGCATCTTAGGGACAGGGGACTACGAGCAGTACTTC	CASILGTGDYEQYF
TRBV6-2/TRBV6-3	-	-	TRBJ1-2	TGTGCCAGCAGGCGAGCGGACAGTGCAAACTATGGCTACACCTTC	CASRRADSANYGYTF
TRBV14	TRBD2	-	TRBJ2-7	TGTGCCAGCTGCCAAAAGACACTAGCGGGCAGCTACGAGCAGTACTTC	CASCQKTLAGSYEQYF
TRBV11-1	-	few	TRBJ1-1	TGTGCCAGCAGCTTCGGGCAGGGGAACACTGAAGCTTTCTTT	CASSFGQGNTEAFF
TRBV10-1	TRBD1	-	TRBJ2-2	TGCGCCAGCAGTGAGTCTGACAGGGGGTCCGGAGAGCTGTTTTTT	CASSESDRGSGELFF
TRBV11-2	-	-	TRBJ2-5	TGTGCCTGCAGCTTAGGGAAGGAGACCCAGTACTTC	CACSLGKETQYF
TRBV20-1	TRBD2	-	TRBJ2-1	TGCGTTGCTACTAGCGGGAGCTCGTACAATGAGCAGTTCTTC	CVATSGSSYNEQFF
TRBV12-3/TRBV12-4	-	-	TRBJ2-5	TGTGCCAGCAGCCTTTCTCCTCATGATACCCAGTACTTC	CASSLSPHDTQYF
TRBV7-8	-	-	TRBJ2-7	TGTGCCAGCAGCTTAGATGGACTCTGCGGCTCCTACGAGCAGTACTTC	CASSLDGLCGSYEQYF
TRBV4-2	TRBD2	-	TRBJ2-7	TGTGCCAACAGCCAACCTCGGAGTAGCGGGAGTTACGAGCAGTACTTC	CANSQPRSSGSYEQYF
TRBV29-1	-	-	TRBJ1-2	TGCAGCGTTACCAGGATGTTGGACAATGGCTACACATTC	CSVTRMLDNGYTF
TRBV28	-	-	TRBJ1-2	TGTGCCAGCGCAACGACCTATGGCTACCCCTTC	CASATTYGYPF
TRBV20-1	-	-	TRBJ1-5	TGCACTGCTAGAGCGGAAGGGAGAGGGGCATCGCCCCAGCATTTT	CTARAEGRGASPQHF
TRBV29-1	TRBD2	-	TRBJ2-1	TGCAGCGTTGAAGGGCCTAGCGGGAAGGGAGGTGAACAGTTCTTC	CSVEGPSGKGGEQFF